The present T cell receptor beta chain was sequenced within a study of cytomegalovirus exposure and HLA in healthy donors. Study information: Per a later analysis, the roughly 690 first-cohort and some 130 validation repertoires shared one platform. Study-wide results and caveats: Many donors shared some public TCRs, even though most TCR sequences were rare. The study recorded 150 to 200 TCR beta chains that were cytomegalovirus-associated.

Germline loops: CDR1 MDHEN, CDR2 SYDVKM. Trimming pared 5 bases from V and 0 bases from J, leaving 20 bases between. The CDR3 runs to 17 residues. Points on this clone: What it binds is unknown.

The validation cohort, a group of roughly 120 subjects, included the donors and was separate from the roughly 670-subject first cohort. Assay: immunoSEQ multiplex PCR; the TCRdb copy retains only in-frame clones and omits some. Of approximately 200,000 clones listed, approximately 82% are singletons. This sequence was found in a woman in her thirties in good health and CMV-seropositive. The chain combines TRBV28 with TRBJ2-7; possible D gene TRBD2, 6 bases. Source material: PBMCs. The CDR3 reads CASSPIAGTQSSYEQYF. For the CDR3, the DNA is TGTGCCAGCAGTCCTATAGCCGGGACTCAGAGCTCCTACGAGCAGTACTTC.